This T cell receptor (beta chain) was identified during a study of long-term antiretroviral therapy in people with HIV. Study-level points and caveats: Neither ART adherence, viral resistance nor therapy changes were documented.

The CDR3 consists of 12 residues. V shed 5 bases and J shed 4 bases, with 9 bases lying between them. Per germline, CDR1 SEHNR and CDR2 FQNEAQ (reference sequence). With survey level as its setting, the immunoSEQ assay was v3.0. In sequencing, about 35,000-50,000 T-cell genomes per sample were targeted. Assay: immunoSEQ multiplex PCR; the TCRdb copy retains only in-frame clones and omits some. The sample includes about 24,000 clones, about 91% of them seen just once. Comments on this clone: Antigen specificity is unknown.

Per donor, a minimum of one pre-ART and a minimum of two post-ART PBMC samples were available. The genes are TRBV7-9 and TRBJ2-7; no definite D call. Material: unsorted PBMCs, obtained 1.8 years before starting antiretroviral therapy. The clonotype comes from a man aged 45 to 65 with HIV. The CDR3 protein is CASSPPPYEQYF. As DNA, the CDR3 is TGTGCCAGCAGCCCGCCCCCTTACGAGCAGTACTTC.